Described below is a single T cell receptor (beta chain) sequence and its context. Its target is unknown. These data belong to a study of blood T cells in healthy people across ages. Study-wide context: Per two T cells, template switching captured roughly one barcoded beta molecule. The study, taken as a whole, reports: As age increased, TCR beta diversity per million T cells fell in a roughly linear fashion.

Using a J-beta primer mix together with a sample-barcoded 5' primer, a second PCR was run for roughly 6 to 11 cycles. TCRdb processed the 5' RACE reads anew with MiXCR; each CDR3 protein has one entry. In the table there are more than 650,000 distinct CDR3 sequences, 20% to 25% of which are singletons. This CDR3 region has 13 residues. CDR1 and CDR2 (germline): SQVTM, ANQGSEA. V was shortened by 2 bases and J by 8 bases, with 12 bases between the two germline ends. PBMCs, at least 7 million per sample, were isolated. The gene calls are TRBV29-1 and TRBJ1-4; no clear D. Sequences were obtained from blood. The TCR comes from a man between 65 and 79 years old in good health. The CDR3 coding sequence is TGCAGCGTTGAAACTGGGTTGGGAGAAAAACTGTTTTTT. Protein product: CSVETGLGEKLFF.